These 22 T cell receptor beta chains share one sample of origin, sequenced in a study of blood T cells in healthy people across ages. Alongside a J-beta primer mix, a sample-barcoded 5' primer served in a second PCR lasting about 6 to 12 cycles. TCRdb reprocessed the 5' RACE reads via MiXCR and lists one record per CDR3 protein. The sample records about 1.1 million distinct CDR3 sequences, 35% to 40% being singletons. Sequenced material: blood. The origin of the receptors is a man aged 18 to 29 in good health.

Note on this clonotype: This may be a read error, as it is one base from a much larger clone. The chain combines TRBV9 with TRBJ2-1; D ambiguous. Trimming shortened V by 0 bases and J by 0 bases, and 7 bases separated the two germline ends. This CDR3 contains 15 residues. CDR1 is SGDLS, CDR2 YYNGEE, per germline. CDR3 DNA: TGTGCCAGCAGCGTAGATGTCCTCTCCTACAATGAGCAGTTCTTC. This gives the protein CASSVDVLSYNEQFF.

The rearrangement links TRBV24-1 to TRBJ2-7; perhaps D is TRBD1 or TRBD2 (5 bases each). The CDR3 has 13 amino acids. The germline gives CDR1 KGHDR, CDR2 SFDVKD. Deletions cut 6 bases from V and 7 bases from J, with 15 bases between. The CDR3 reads CATSSPGTNEQYF. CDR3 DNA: TGTGCCACCAGTTCCCCAGGGACCAATGAGCAGTACTTC.

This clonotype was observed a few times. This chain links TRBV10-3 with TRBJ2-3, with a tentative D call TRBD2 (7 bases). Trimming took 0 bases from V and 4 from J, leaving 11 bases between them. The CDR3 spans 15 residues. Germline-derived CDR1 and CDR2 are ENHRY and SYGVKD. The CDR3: CAISESWGGADTQYF. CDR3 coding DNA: TGTGCCATCAGTGAGTCATGGGGGGGCGCAGATACGCAGTATTTT.

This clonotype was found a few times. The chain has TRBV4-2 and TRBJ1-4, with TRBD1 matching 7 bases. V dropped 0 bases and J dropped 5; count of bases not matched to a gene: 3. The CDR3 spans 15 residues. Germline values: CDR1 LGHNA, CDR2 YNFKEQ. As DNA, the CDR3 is TGTGCCAGCAGCCAAGATCAAGGGGGCAATGAAAAACTGTTTTTT. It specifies CASSQDQGGNEKLFF.

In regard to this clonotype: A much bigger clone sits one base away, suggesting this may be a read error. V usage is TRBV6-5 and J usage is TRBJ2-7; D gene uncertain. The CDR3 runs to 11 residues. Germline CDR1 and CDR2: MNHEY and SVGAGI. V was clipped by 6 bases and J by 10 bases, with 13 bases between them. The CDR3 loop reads CASSRYEAQYF. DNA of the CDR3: TGTGCCAGCAGCCGTTATGAGGCCCAGTACTTC.

Here the CDR3 reads CASLRGRDRVIETQYF. DNA of the CDR3: TGTGCCAGCCTACGGGGGCGGGACAGGGTAATTGAGACCCAGTACTTC. The genes are TRBV11-2 and TRBJ2-7, with 9 bases fitting TRBD1. The J call is uncertain, as TRBJ2-5 better fits the DNA end. The germline V gene encodes CDR1 SGHAT and CDR2 FQNNGV. The CDR3 is made up of 16 amino acids.

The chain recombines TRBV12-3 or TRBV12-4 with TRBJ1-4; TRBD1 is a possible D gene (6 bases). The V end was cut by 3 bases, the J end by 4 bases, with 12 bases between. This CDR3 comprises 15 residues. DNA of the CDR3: TGTGCCAGCAGTTTCGGTGAGGGGGGTAATGAAAAACTGTTTTTT. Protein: CASSFGEGGNEKLFF.

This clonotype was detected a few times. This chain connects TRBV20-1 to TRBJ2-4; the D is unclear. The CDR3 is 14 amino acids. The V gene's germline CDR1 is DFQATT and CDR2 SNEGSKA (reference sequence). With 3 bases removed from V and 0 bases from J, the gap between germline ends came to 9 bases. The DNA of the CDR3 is TGCAGTGCTAGTCTGGCCCGAGCCAAAAACATTCAGTACTTC. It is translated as CSASLARAKNIQYF.

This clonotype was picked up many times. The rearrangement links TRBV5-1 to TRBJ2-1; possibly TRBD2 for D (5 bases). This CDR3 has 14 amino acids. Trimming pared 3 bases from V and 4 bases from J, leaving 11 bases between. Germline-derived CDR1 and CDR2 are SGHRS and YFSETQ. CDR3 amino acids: CASSSWSGYNEQFF. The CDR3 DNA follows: TGCGCCAGCAGCTCCTGGAGCGGATACAATGAGCAGTTCTTC.

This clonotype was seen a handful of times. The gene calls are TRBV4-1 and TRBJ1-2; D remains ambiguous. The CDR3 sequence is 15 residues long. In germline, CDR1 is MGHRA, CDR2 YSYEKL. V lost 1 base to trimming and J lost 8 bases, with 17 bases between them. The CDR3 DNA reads TGCGCCAGCAGCCAAGGGATTGACCGGCCCTGGGGCTACACCTTC. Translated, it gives CASSQGIDRPWGYTF.

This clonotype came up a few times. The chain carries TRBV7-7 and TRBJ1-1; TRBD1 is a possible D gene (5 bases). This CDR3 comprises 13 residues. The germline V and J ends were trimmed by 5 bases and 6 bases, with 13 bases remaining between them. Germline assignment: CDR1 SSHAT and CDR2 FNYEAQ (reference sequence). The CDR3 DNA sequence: TGTGCCAGCAGCGCAGCGAGGGGTGCTGAAGCTTTCTTT. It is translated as CASSAARGAEAFF.

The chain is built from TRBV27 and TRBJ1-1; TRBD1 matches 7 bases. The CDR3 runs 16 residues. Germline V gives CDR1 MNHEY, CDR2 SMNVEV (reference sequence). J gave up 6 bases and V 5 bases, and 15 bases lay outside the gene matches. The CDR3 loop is CASSPIRQGPLPEAFF. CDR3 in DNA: TGTGCCAGCAGTCCGATCAGACAGGGCCCCCTTCCTGAAGCTTTCTTT.

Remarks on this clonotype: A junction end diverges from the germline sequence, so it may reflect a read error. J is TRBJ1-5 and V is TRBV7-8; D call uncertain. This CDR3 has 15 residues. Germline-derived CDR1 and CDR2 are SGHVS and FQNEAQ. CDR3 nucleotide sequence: TGTGCCAACAGCCTACAAGAGAGTAGCAATCAGCCCCAGCATTTT. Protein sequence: CANSLQESSNQPQHF.

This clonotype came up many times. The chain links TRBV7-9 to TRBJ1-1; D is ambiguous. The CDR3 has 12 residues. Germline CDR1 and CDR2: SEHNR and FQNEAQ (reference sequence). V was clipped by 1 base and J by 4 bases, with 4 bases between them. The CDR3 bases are TGTGCCAGCAGCTTAGAATCCACTGAAGCTTTCTTT. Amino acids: CASSLESTEAFF.

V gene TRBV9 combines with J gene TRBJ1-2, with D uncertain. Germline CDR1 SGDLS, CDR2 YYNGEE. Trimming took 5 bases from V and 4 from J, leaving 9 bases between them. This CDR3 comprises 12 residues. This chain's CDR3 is CASRRRGYGYTF. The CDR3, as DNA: TGTGCCAGCAGGCGGCGGGGCTATGGCTACACCTTC.

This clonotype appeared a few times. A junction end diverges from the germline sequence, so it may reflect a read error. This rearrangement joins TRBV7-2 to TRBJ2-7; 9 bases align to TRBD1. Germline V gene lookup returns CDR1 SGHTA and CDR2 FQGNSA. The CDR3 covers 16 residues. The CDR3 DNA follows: TGTGCCAGCAGTTTAGCCGGGACAGGGAGGACCTACGAGCAGTACTTC. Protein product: CASSLAGTGRTYEQYF.

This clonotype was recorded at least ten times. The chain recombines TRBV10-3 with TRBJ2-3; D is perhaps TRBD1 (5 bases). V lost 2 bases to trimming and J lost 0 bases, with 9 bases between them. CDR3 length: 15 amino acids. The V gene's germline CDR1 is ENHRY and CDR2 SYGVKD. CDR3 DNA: TGTGCCATCAGTGAGAGTCAGGGAAGCACAGATACGCAGTATTTT. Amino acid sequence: CAISESQGSTDTQYF.

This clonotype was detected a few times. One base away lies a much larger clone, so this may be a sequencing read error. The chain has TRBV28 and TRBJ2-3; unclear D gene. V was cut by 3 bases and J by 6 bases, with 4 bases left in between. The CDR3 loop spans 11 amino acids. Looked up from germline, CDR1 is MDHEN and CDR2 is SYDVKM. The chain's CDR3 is CASSFMDTQYF. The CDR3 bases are TGTGCCAGCAGTTTTATGGATACGCAGTATTTT.

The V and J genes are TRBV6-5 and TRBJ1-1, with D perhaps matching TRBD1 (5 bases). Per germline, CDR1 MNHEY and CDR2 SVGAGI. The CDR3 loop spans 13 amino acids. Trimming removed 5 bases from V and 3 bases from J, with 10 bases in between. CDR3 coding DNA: TGTGCCAGCAGTGGCGTGGGGGACACTGAAGCTTTCTTT. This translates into CASSGVGDTEAFF.

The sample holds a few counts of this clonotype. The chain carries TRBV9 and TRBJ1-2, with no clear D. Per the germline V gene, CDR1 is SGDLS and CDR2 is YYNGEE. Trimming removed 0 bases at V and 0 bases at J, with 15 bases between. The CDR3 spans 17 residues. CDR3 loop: CASSVARSVQANYGYTF. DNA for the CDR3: TGTGCCAGCAGCGTAGCTAGAAGCGTCCAAGCTAACTATGGCTACACCTTC. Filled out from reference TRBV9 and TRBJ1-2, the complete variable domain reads DSGVTQTPKHLITATGQRVTLRCSPRSGDLSVYWYQQSLDQGLQFLIQYYNGEERAKGNILERFSAQQFPDLHSELNLSSLELGDSALYFCASSVARSVQANYGYTFGSGTRLTVV.

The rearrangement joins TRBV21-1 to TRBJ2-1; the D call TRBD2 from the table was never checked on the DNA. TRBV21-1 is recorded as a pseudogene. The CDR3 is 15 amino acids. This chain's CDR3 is CASSKRARGTNEQFF. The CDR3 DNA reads TGTGCCAGCAGCAAGAGGGCTCGGGGGACTAACGAGCAGTTCTTC.

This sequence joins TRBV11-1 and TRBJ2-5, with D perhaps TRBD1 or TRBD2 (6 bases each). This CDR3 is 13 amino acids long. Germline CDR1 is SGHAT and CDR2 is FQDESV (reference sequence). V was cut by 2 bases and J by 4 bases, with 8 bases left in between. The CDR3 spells CASSLWGAETQYF. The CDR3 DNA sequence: TGTGCCAGCAGCTTATGGGGGGCAGAGACCCAGTACTTC.